The clone carrying this TCR beta chain was seen only once. The data stem from a study of pediatric ulcerative colitis. Sequencing was performed with immunoSEQ multiplex PCR; in TCRdb, only in-frame clones are kept and a portion is missing. Among some 25,000 clones, about 67% were seen once, and the ten largest hold over 6%. One to two pinch biopsies were taken from the rectum during colonoscopy. CDR3 length: 13 amino acids. The rearrangement joins TRBV21-1 to TRBJ1-2; the table's D call, TRBD1, was not checked against the DNA. TRBV21-1 corresponds to a pseudogene. The sample was gut tissue. The sequence derives from a boy aged 5-17 years with severe ulcerative colitis. The CDR3 spells CASSTRGSDGYTF. As DNA, the CDR3 is TGTGCCAGCAGCACCAGGGGATCGGATGGCTACACCTTC.